A single T cell receptor (beta chain) is shown here with its context. As yet, its antigen is unknown. The method was immunoSEQ multiplex PCR; TCRdb's version includes in-frame clones alone and lacks a portion of them. This sample has some 160,000 clones, with about 92% found just once. Trimming removed 10 bases from V and 1 base from J; junction bases left unmatched: 12. Germline V lookup: CDR1 LNHDA, CDR2 SQIVND (reference sequence). This CDR3 has 15 residues. The sample is drawn from a study of T cell responses to AZD1222 COVID-19 vaccine. Findings and caveats of the study: Only five to seven AZD1222 recipients were seropositive at baseline.

The chain joins TRBV19 to TRBJ1-1; 7 bases fit TRBD1. Specimen: peripheral blood, collected on day 0 of AZD1222 vaccination. The clonotype comes from an adult in good health. For the CDR3, the DNA is TGTGCCACCTATGATCCTAGGACAGGGAACACTGAAGCTTTCTTT. It encodes CATYDPRTGNTEAFF.